The entry that follows covers one TCR beta chain sequence. CDR3 size: 15 residues. With 4 bases removed from V and 0 bases from J, the gap between germline ends came to 10 bases. In germline, CDR1 is SGDLS, CDR2 YYNGEE. These data originate in a study of beta chain features in type 1 diabetes. Expressed TCRB transcripts were sequenced, since all the RNA that had been isolated was reverse transcribed. The protocol was immunoSEQ multiplex PCR, while the TCRdb copy is restricted to in-frame clones and leaves out a portion. The table lists about 130,000 clones, around 8.7% of them singletons. Each of the CD4+ naive, central memory, regulatory and stem cell-like memory populations was sorted via CD45RO/CCR7/CD25/CD127/CD95/CD27.

This chain links TRBV9 with TRBJ2-2, with D possibly matching TRBD1 (5 bases). The source of this sequence is a man between 18 and 35 years old in good health. The sequencing sample was made of central memory CD4+ T cells from blood. CDR3 loop: CASSPRTTNTGELFF. In nucleotides, the CDR3 is TGTGCCAGCAGCCCTCGGACAACGAACACCGGGGAGCTGTTTTTT.